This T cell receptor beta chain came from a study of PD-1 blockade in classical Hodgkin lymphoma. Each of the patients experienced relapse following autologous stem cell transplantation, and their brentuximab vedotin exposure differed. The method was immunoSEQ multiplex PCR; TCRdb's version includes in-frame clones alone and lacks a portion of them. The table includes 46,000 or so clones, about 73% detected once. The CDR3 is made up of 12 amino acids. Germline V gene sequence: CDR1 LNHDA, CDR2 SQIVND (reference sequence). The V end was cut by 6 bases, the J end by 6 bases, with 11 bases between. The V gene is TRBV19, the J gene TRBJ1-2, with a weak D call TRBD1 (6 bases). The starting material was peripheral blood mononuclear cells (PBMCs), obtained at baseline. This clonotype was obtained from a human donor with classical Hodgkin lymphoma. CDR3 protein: CASRGGQDGYTF. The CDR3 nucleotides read TGTGCCAGTAGGGGGGGCCAGGATGGCTACACCTTC. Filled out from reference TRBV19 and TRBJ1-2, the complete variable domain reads DGGITQSPKYLFRKEGQNVTLSCEQNLNHDAMYWYRQDPGQGLRLIYYSQIVNDFQKGDIAEGYSVSREKKESFPLTVTSAQKNPTAFYLCASRGGQDGYTFGSGTRLTVV.